This TCR beta chain was recovered during a study of early T cells in non-severe SARS-CoV-2 infection. This CDR3 is built from 14 residues. The germline V gene encodes CDR1 SGHRS and CDR2 YFSETQ. V was clipped by 0 bases and J by 2 bases, with 9 bases between them. TCRdb called the 5' RACE reads again in MiXCR, with one record for every CDR3 protein. The sample records roughly 35,000 distinct CDR3 sequences, 5% to 6.5% being singletons. The table lists this clonotype with many counts. Sequenced input: whole blood. The chain employs TRBV5-1 and TRBJ2-7; the D call may be TRBD1 or TRBD2 (5 bases each). The receptor was isolated from an adult who was a healthcare worker with PCR-confirmed SARS-CoV-2 infection or an uninfected control (not recorded which). The CDR3 coding sequence is TGCGCCAGCAGCTTGGCAGGGAGTGCCTACGAGCAGTACTTC. It translates to CASSLAGSAYEQYF. Complete variable domain (other parts from reference TRBV5-1 and TRBJ2-7): KAGVTQTPRYLIKTRGQQVTLSCSPISGHRSVSWYQQTPGQGLQFLFEYFSETQRNKGNFPGRFSGRQFSNSRSEMNVSTLELGDSALYLCASSLAGSAYEQYFGPGTRLTVT.